A selection of T cell receptor beta chains follows, all from one sample in a study of T-cell reconstitution after alpha-beta-depleted transplantation in children. In TCRdb, the PCR reads were re-called with MiXCR into one record per CDR3 protein. The table records about 150,000 distinct CDR3 sequences, roughly 10% of them present only once. The sequences come from PBMCs, collected before TCRalphabeta/CD19-depleted stem cell transplant. The receptors come from a boy aged 2 to 10 with acute myeloid leukemia, due to receive a stem cell transplant. Both conserved end residues are part of each CDR3. Fields, in order: clone size, J gene, V gene, D gene, CDR3 DNA, CDR3 protein. D genes are given only for firm matches. Clone sizes are given selectively: once, few, many, or a class where the clone is expanded.

>many|TRBJ2-2|TRBV24-1|TRBD1
TGTGCCACCAGTGCAAAGACAGGGGGATCTACCGGGGAGCTGTTTTTT
CATSAKTGGSTGELFF
>few|TRBJ1-4|TRBV20-1|-
TGCAGTGCTAGGGCAGGTCGCCTTACAACTAATGAAAAACTGTTTTTT
CSARAGRLTTNEKLFF
>many|TRBJ2-2|TRBV5-1|TRBD2
TGCGCCAGCAGCTTGGCCGCTAGCGGGGGAACGAACACCGGGGAGCTGTTTTTT
CASSLAASGGTNTGELFF
>many|TRBJ2-3|TRBV10-3|TRBD1
TGTGCCATCAGTAATCCGGACAGGGACAACACAGATACGCAGTATTTT
CAISNPDRDNTDTQYF
>few|TRBJ2-1|TRBV30|TRBD2
TGTGCCTGGAGTGGATTAGCGGGTGAGCAGTTCTTC
CAWSGLAGEQFF
>many|TRBJ2-1|TRBV5-1|-
TGCGCCAGCAGCTCCCGACTAGTGGGCGGGGTCAATGAGCAGTTCTTC
CASSSRLVGGVNEQFF
>many|TRBJ2-1|TRBV7-9|-
TGTGCCAGCAGCCCTCTTAGTGAGCAGTTCTTC
CASSPLSEQFF
>many|TRBJ2-2|TRBV6-5|-
TGTGCCAGCAGTTACGCCGGGGGTACCACCGGGGAGCTGTTTTTT
CASSYAGGTTGELFF
>many|TRBJ1-1|TRBV3-1|-
TGTGCCAGCAGCCAAGTGCGGGGTACTGAAGCTTTCTTT
CASSQVRGTEAFF
>many|TRBJ2-3|TRBV6-1|TRBD2
TGTGCCAGCAGTCCACTGGGACTAGCGGGAGAAGGGACAGATACGCAGTATTTT
CASSPLGLAGEGTDTQYF
>many|TRBJ2-1|TRBV11-2|TRBD2
TGTGCCAGCAGCCACCTAGCGGGAGGGGGTCGTGGTTCTAATGAGCAGTTCTTC
CASSHLAGGGRGSNEQFF
>many|TRBJ2-1|TRBV5-8|TRBD2
TGTGCCAGCAGCCCCGGGACTAGGGTAAATGAGCAGTTCTTC
CASSPGTRVNEQFF
>-|TRBJ2-2|TRBV11-2|TRBD2
TGTGCCAGCAGCTCCCAGACTAGCGGGAGGGTCAACACCGGGGAGCTGTTTTTT
CASSSQTSGRVNTGELFF
>many|TRBJ2-1|TRBV12-3/TRBV12-4|-
TGTGCCAGCAGTTTTTTGGGGGACGGTGGGAATGAGCAGTTCTTC
CASSFLGDGGNEQFF
>many|TRBJ1-1|TRBV27|-
TGTGCCAGCAGTTTAATGACAGGAGACACTGAAGCTTTCTTT
CASSLMTGDTEAFF
>many|TRBJ2-1|TRBV6-5|-
TGTGCCAGCAGTTACTCTAATGTCAATGAGCAGTTCTTC
CASSYSNVNEQFF
>many|TRBJ1-5|TRBV20-1|-
TGCAGTGCTACTGGGGGGTTACAGCCCCAGCATTTT
CSATGGLQPQHF
>many|TRBJ1-6|TRBV6-1|-
TGTGCCAGCAGCAGGGATTACTCCTATAATTCACCCCTCCACTTT
CASSRDYSYNSPLHF
>many|TRBJ2-7|TRBV5-5|TRBD2
TGTGCCAGCAGCCGTCTAGCGGGAAGGCAAAACGAGCAGTACTTC
CASSRLAGRQNEQYF
>many|TRBJ2-1|TRBV5-1|TRBD2
TGCGCCAGCAGCTTGGAAGCGGGAGCCAGCCTAATGATTGAGCAGTTCTTC
CASSLEAGASLMIEQFF
>many|TRBJ1-4|TRBV2|-
TGTGCCAGCAGTTTTTATGAAAAACTGTTTTTT
CASSFYEKLFF
>many|TRBJ1-1|TRBV6-5|-
TGTGCCAGCAGTTACGGCACCACTGAAGCTTTCTTT
CASSYGTTEAFF
>-|TRBJ1-4|TRBV5-1|-
TGCGCCAGCAGCCCGGGCCGGCTCAACCGGGTTAATGAAAAACTGTTTTTT
CASSPGRLNRVNEKLFF
>many|TRBJ2-7|TRBV7-9|-
TGTGCCAGCAGCTTAGGACACTCTCAAGAGCAGTACTTC
CASSLGHSQEQYF
>-|TRBJ2-1|TRBV9|TRBD2
TGTGCCAGCAGCGTGGTGGCTAGCGGGTACAATGAGCAGTTCTTC
CASSVVASGYNEQFF
>many|TRBJ2-7|TRBV6-6|-
TGTGCCAGCAGTATCCAGGGCAGCTACGAGCAGTACTTC
CASSIQGSYEQYF
>many|TRBJ1-6|TRBV5-1|TRBD1
TGCGCCAGCAGCTTCCGGGACAGCCGAAGCTCCTATAATTCACCCCTCCACTTT
CASSFRDSRSSYNSPLHF
>few|TRBJ1-2|TRBV6-5|-
TGTGCCAGCAGTTACTCGGAAAACTATGGCTACACCTTC
CASSYSENYGYTF
>many|TRBJ1-6|TRBV20-1|-
TGCAGTGCCCGCAGGGGAGACTATAATTCACCCCTCCACTTT
CSARRGDYNSPLHF
>many|TRBJ2-1|TRBV12-3/TRBV12-4|TRBD2
TGTGCCAGCAGATTTGGACTAGCGGGATCAGTCTTCAATGAGCAGTTCTTC
CASRFGLAGSVFNEQFF
>many|TRBJ1-2|TRBV28|-
TGTGCCAGCAGCCGAGGCCGCTGGGGCTATGGCTACACCTTC
CASSRGRWGYGYTF
>few|TRBJ2-5|TRBV27|-
TGTGCCAGCAGTATACGGTCCGAAGAGACCCAGTACTTC
CASSIRSEETQYF
>many|TRBJ2-3|TRBV6-5|-
TGTGCCAGCAAGAACAGGGCTAGCACAGATACGCAGTATTTT
CASKNRASTDTQYF
>many|TRBJ2-5|TRBV7-2|-
TGTGCCAGCAGCTTAAATCACCAAGAGACCCAGTACTTC
CASSLNHQETQYF
>many|TRBJ2-1|TRBV5-1|-
TGCGCCAGCAGCTTGGAGGGGGTAGGCAATGAGCAGTTCTTC
CASSLEGVGNEQFF
>many|TRBJ1-1|TRBV6-6|-
TGTGCCAGCAGTTACGCGCTATTCGGGATGGCTTTCTTT
CASSYALFGMAFF
>many|TRBJ2-3|TRBV20-1|TRBD2
TGCAGTGCTGCGGGGGTCACAGATACGCAGTATTTT
CSAAGVTDTQYF
>-|TRBJ2-3|TRBV9|TRBD2
TGTGCCAGCAGCGTAGCTAGCGGGAGCACAGATACGCAGTATTTT
CASSVASGSTDTQYF
>-|TRBJ2-2|TRBV9|-
TGTGCCGGCAGCGTATCGTTCAGCGGCCAAGCCGGGGAGCTGTTTTTT
CAGSVSFSGQAGELFF
>many|TRBJ2-1|TRBV5-1|-
TGCGCCAGCAGCTTGGAGGAATTAGGGAATGAGCAGTTCTTC
CASSLEELGNEQFF
>-|TRBJ2-6|TRBV13|-
TGTGCCAGCGGCCGTGGGCTCCAGGGGTATGGGGCCAACGTCCTGACTTTC
CASGRGLQGYGANVLTF
>many|TRBJ2-1|TRBV2|TRBD2
TGTGCCAGCATCACCGGGACTAGCGAATCCAATGAGCAGTTCTTC
CASITGTSESNEQFF
>-|TRBJ2-1|TRBV19|TRBD2
TGTGCCAGTAGTAGGTGGGAGGGCACCAATGAGCAGTTCTTC
CASSRWEGTNEQFF
>many|TRBJ2-3|TRBV24-1|-
TGTGCCACCAGTGGACGGGCGTCAGGGGCGGGCACGCAGTATTTT
CATSGRASGAGTQYF